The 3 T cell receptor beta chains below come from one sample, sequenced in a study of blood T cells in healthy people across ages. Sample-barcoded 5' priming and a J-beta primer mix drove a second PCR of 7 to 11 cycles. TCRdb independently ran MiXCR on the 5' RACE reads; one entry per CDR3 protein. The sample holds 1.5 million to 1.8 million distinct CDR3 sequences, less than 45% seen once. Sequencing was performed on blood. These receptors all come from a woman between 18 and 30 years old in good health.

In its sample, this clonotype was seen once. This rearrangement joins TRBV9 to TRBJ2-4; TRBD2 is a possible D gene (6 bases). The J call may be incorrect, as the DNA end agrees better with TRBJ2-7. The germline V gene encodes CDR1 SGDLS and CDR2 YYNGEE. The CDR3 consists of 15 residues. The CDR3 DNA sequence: TGTGCCAGCAGCGTAGGCGGGGCCAGCTCCTACGAGCAGTACTTC. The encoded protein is CASSVGGASSYEQYF.

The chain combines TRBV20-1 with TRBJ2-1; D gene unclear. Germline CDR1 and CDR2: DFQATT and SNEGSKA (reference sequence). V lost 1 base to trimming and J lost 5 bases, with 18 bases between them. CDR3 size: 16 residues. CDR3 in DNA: TGCAGTGCTAGAGGCGGCGTGGGGTTGACGGACAATGAGCAGTTCTTC. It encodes CSARGGVGLTDNEQFF.

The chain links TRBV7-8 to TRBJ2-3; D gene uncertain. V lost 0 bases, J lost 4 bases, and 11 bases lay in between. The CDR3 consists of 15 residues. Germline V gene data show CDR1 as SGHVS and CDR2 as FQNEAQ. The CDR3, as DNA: TGTGCCAGCAGCTTAGCTCATGCAGTCTCAGATACGCAGTATTTT. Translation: CASSLAHAVSDTQYF.